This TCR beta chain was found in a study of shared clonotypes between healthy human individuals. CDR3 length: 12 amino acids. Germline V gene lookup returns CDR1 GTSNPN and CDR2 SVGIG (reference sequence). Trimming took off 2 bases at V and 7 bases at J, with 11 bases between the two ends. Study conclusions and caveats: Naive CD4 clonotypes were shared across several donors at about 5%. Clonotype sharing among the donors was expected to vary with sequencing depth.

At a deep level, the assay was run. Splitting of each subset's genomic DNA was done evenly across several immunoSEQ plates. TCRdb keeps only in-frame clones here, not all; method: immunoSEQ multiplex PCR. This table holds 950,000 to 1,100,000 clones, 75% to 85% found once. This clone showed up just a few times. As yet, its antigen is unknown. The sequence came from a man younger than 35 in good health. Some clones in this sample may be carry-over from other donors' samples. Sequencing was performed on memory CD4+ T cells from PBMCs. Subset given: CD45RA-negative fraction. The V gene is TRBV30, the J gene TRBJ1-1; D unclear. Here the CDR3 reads CAWSIGAVEAFF. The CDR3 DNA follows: TGTGCCTGGAGTATCGGTGCAGTTGAAGCTTTCTTT. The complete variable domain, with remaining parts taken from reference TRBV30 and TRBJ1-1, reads SQTIHQWPATLVQPVGSPLSLECTVEGTSNPNLYWYRQAAGRGLQLLFYSVGIGQISSEVPQNLSASRPQDRQFILSSKKLLLSDSGFYLCAWSIGAVEAFFGQGTRLTVV.